This is a list of T cell receptor beta chains from one sample in a study of T cell responses to AZD1222 COVID-19 vaccine. The assay was immunoSEQ multiplex PCR, and TCRdb's table has in-frame clones only and misses some. This repertoire shows about 150,000 clones, more than 85% found once; its top ten account for about 3.7%. Sequencing used peripheral blood, obtained on day 0 of AZD1222 vaccination. Source of these receptors: an adult in good health. The CDR3 runs from the conserved cysteine through the conserved F or W. D genes are given only for firm matches. Some rows have no size entry. The others give once, few or many, or a class for an expanded clone.

d_call	v_call	j_call	clone_size	cdr3_nt	cdr3_aa
.	TRBV4-1	TRBJ1-4	once	TGCGCCAGCAGCCAAATGGGGGGCAGAGAAAAACTGTTTTTT	CASSQMGGREKLFF
TRBD1	TRBV10-2	TRBJ2-3	.	TGCGCCAGCAGCGCCGGGACAGGGGCCGGGCTCGATACGCAGTATTTT	CASSAGTGAGLDTQYF
TRBD2	TRBV6-2/TRBV6-3	TRBJ2-1	.	TGTGCCAGCAGTTCCCCGGGACTAGTTTGGAATGAGCAGTTCTTC	CASSSPGLVWNEQFF
TRBD2	TRBV11-3	TRBJ2-1	once	TGTGCCAGCAGCTTAGCCCGGACTAGCGGGAGTTCGAGCGATGAGCAGTTCTTC	CASSLARTSGSSSDEQFF
.	TRBV7-6	TRBJ2-1	once	TGTGCCAGCAGCTCCCAACGGGAAAGTGAGCAGTTCTTC	CASSSQRESEQFF
TRBD1	TRBV19	TRBJ1-5	.	TGTGCCAGTAGTGTAGGGGGACAGCTGAATCAGCCCCAGCATTTT	CASSVGGQLNQPQHF
TRBD2	TRBV29-1	TRBJ2-5	.	TGCAGCGCCAAGGGAGGGGAAGGGGAGACCCAGTACTTC	CSAKGGEGETQYF
TRBD2	TRBV6-5	TRBJ2-7	.	TGTGCCAGCAGTTACTCGGCGGGAGGTCACGAGCAGTACTTC	CASSYSAGGHEQYF
TRBD2	TRBV29-1	TRBJ2-6	.	TGCAGCGTTGAACGGGAGGGCAGTCTCTCTGGGGCCAACGTCCTGACTTTC	CSVEREGSLSGANVLTF
.	TRBV5-6	TRBJ2-7	.	TGTGCCAGCAGTGGACTCCCAAGAGACGAGCAGTACTTC	CASSGLPRDEQYF
TRBD1	TRBV7-8	TRBJ1-5	.	TGTGCCAGCAGCGCGCGGGACAGGGGGACAAGTGGCAATCAGCCCCAGCATTTT	CASSARDRGTSGNQPQHF
TRBD1	TRBV18	TRBJ1-1	.	TGTGCCAGCTCACCAAGACCAGGGCAGGGGGACACTGAAGCTTTCTTT	CASSPRPGQGDTEAFF
.	TRBV19	TRBJ2-7	.	TGTGCCAGTAGTATCCCTGGACCAGACCCCCTTCAGTACTTC	CASSIPGPDPLQYF
.	TRBV15	TRBJ1-4	.	TGTGCCACCAGCAGAGATTCGACAGCCCTAATTGAAAAACTGTTTTTT	CATSRDSTALIEKLFF
TRBD1	TRBV7-2	TRBJ1-3	.	TGTGCCAGCAGCCGGGACAGGGGTGGGGGAAACACCATATATTTT	CASSRDRGGGNTIYF
.	TRBV19	TRBJ2-4	.	TGTGCCAGTAGTATGGTCCGGTCTGACATTCAGTACTTC	CASSMVRSDIQYF
.	TRBV5-6	TRBJ2-2	.	TGTGCCTCGACGGCGGTCTGGGGGGAGCTGTTTTTT	CASTAVWGELFF
.	TRBV2	TRBJ1-5	.	TGTGCCAGCAGTGACTGGGGCAATCAGCCCCAGCATTTT	CASSDWGNQPQHF
.	TRBV7-8	TRBJ2-1	once	TGTGCCAGCAGCACTAGCGTGACAGGGAATGAGCAGTTCTTC	CASSTSVTGNEQFF
TRBD1	TRBV9	TRBJ2-5	once	TGTGCCAGCAGCGGGGGGACAGCCCAAGAGACCCAGTACTTC	CASSGGTAQETQYF
.	TRBV27	TRBJ2-1	.	TGTGCCAGCAGTCCTAGGATTGGGGGGTTGACCGATGAGCAGTTCTTC	CASSPRIGGLTDEQFF
.	TRBV5-1	TRBJ2-1	few	TGCGCCAGCAGCTTGGTGGTGTCCCCTAGATACAATGAGCAGTTCTTC	CASSLVVSPRYNEQFF
TRBD2	TRBV5-1	TRBJ2-2	.	TGCGCCAGCAGGGGGACTAGCGGGAACACCGGGGAGCTGTTTTTT	CASRGTSGNTGELFF
.	TRBV20-1	TRBJ2-3	.	TGCAGTGTGGGAGGGGGGGGTACGCAGTATTTT	CSVGGGGTQYF
.	TRBV28	TRBJ2-1	.	TGTGCCAGCAGTTCCACCGGGGGCCGACTGAGAAGGGACAATGAGCAGTTCTTC	CASSSTGGRLRRDNEQFF
.	TRBV3-1/TRBV3-2	TRBJ1-6	once	TGTGCCAGCACCAAGGGGGGTAACTCACCCCTCCACTTT	CASTKGGNSPLHF
.	TRBV5-6	TRBJ1-1	.	TGTGCCAGCAGCCCCCTTGTGGGAAGGAACACTGAAGCTTTCTTT	CASSPLVGRNTEAFF
TRBD1	TRBV13	TRBJ2-7	.	TGTGCCAGCAGCTCACGGACAGGGTTGACCTACGAGCAGTACTTC	CASSSRTGLTYEQYF
.	TRBV5-1	TRBJ1-2	.	TGCGCCAGCAGCCCCGGGGACGCTAACTATGGCTACACCTTC	CASSPGDANYGYTF
TRBD1	TRBV5-1	TRBJ1-6	.	TGCGCCAGCAGCCAACAGGGGGCTGGGGCACCCCTCCACTTT	CASSQQGAGAPLHF
.	TRBV5-4	TRBJ1-2	.	TGTGCCAGCAGCCCTCGGACGGAGACCGCCTATGGCTACACCTTC	CASSPRTETAYGYTF
.	TRBV7-2	TRBJ1-1	.	TGTGCCAGCAGCTTTAAACGCGCGACCCGGGACGGTGAAGCTTTCTTT	CASSFKRATRDGEAFF
.	TRBV3-1/TRBV3-2	TRBJ2-7	.	TGTGCCAGCAGCCACCGGGACTCCTACGAGCAGTACTTC	CASSHRDSYEQYF
TRBD2	TRBV29-1	TRBJ2-1	.	TGCAGCGGGTGGGATACTAGCGGGAGTATAAATGAGCAGTTCTTC	CSGWDTSGSINEQFF
.	TRBV7-9	TRBJ2-7	once	TGTGCCAGCAGCTCCCCTCGAAACTACGAGCAGTACTTC	CASSSPRNYEQYF
TRBD1	TRBV27	TRBJ1-5	.	TGTGCCAGCAGTTCCAGGGGGATTAGTAGCAATCAGCCCCAGCATTTT	CASSSRGISSNQPQHF
.	TRBV18	TRBJ2-1	.	TGTGCCAGCTCACCGACTGGACATGAGCAGTTCTTC	CASSPTGHEQFF
TRBD2	TRBV9	TRBJ2-3	.	TGTGCCAGCAGCGGAGGGACTAGCGGGAGAGGGGCAGATACGCAGTATTTT	CASSGGTSGRGADTQYF
TRBD1	TRBV23-1	TRBJ1-5	.	TGCGCCAGCAGTCAATACAGGGGGGGAGGTCAGCCCCAGCATTTT	CASSQYRGGGQPQHF
.	TRBV11-3	TRBJ2-2	.	TGTGCCAGCAGCCCGGGACCGGTCACCGGGGAGCTGTTTTTT	CASSPGPVTGELFF
.	TRBV6-5	TRBJ1-5	.	TGTGCCAGCAGTCGGGAATATAGCAATCAGCCCCAGCATTTT	CASSREYSNQPQHF
.	TRBV19	TRBJ1-4	.	TGTGCCAGTAGTACACAAGCAACTAATGAAAAACTGTTTTTT	CASSTQATNEKLFF
.	TRBV27	TRBJ2-2	once	TGTGCCAGCAGGCCCAGACTAGGGAACACCGGGGAGCTGTTTTTT	CASRPRLGNTGELFF
TRBD2	TRBV6-5	TRBJ2-3	.	TGTGCCAGCCGAACTAGCGGTGCCTATACGCAGTATTTT	CASRTSGAYTQYF
.	TRBV7-9	TRBJ1-4	.	TGTGCCAGCAGCTTCGCAGGGAAGGTGAATGAAAAACTGTTTTTT	CASSFAGKVNEKLFF
TRBD1	TRBV5-6	TRBJ1-2	.	TGTGCCAGCAGCTCGGACAGGGCTCGAGGCTACACCTTC	CASSSDRARGYTF
TRBD2	TRBV18	TRBJ2-2	.	TGTGCCAGCTCAGATACTACTAGCGGGAGGGCCGGGGAGCTGTTTTTT	CASSDTTSGRAGELFF
.	TRBV27	TRBJ1-1	.	TGTGCCAGCAGCACCAACCGGTTGAACACTGAAGCTTTCTTT	CASSTNRLNTEAFF
.	TRBV2	TRBJ1-1	once	TGTGCCAGCACCAATACGGTGAACACTGAAGCTTTCTTT	CASTNTVNTEAFF
TRBD1	TRBV6-2/TRBV6-3	TRBJ1-2	.	TGTGCCAGCAGCCTAGGGACAGGAAATGGCTACACCTTC	CASSLGTGNGYTF
TRBD1	TRBV5-1	TRBJ1-2	.	TGCGCCAGCAGCTTTTGGCAGGGGGATGGCTACACCTTC	CASSFWQGDGYTF
TRBD1	TRBV6-6	TRBJ1-6	.	TGTGCCAGCACCCGGACAGGGGCTAATTCACCCCTCCACTTT	CASTRTGANSPLHF
.	TRBV5-1	TRBJ1-1	.	TGCGCCAGCAGCCTAGGACGGGAAGACACTGAAGCTTTCTTT	CASSLGREDTEAFF
TRBD1	TRBV30	TRBJ1-2	.	TGTGCCTGGGCCCTCCAGGGGGCGGGTGGCTACACCTTC	CAWALQGAGGYTF
TRBD1	TRBV5-1	TRBJ2-5	.	TGCGCCAGCAGCTCGGACAGGTCCCCAGAGACCCAGTACTTC	CASSSDRSPETQYF